This TCR beta chain was captured by sequencing in a study of cytomegalovirus exposure and HLA in healthy donors. Study-wide findings and caveats: Sequencing artifact likely explains a cluster of highly shared sequence variants.

The germline CDR1 and CDR2 sequences are SQVTM and ANQGSEA. The CDR3 consists of 12 residues. In the PCR, 60 Vbeta and 13 Jbeta primers were used. Profiled with immunoSEQ multiplex PCR; TCRdb holds only in-frame clones, not every one. This table holds around 30,000 clones. Remarks on this clone: Its antigen is undetermined.

The sequenced sample consisted of PBMCs. The chain couples TRBV29-1 to TRBJ2-5; 8 bases fit TRBD1. The DNA matches TRBJ2-7 better at its end, which makes the J call doubtful. This TCR was recovered from a man between 25 and 39 years old in good health and CMV-seronegative. CDR3 loop: CSVEVTGDEQYF. The CDR3, as DNA: TGCAGCGTTGAAGTGACAGGGGACGAGCAGTACTTC.